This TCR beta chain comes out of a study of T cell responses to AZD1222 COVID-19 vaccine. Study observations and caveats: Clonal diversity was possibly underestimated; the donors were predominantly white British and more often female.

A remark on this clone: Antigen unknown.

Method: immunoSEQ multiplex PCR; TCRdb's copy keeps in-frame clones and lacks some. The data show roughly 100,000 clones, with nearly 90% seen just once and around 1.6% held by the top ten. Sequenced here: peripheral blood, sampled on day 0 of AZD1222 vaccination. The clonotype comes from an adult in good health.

CDR3: CASSRPPRVWTQPQHF. CDR3 in DNA: TGTGCCAGCAGCCGGCCCCCCCGGGTTTGGACTCAGCCCCAGCATTTT. The V call is TRBV7-3, the J call TRBJ1-5; no clear D gene. Germline-derived CDR1 and CDR2 are SGHTA and FQGTGA. V lost 5 bases and J 6 bases, leaving 20 bases between the germline ends. The CDR3 is 16 amino acids.